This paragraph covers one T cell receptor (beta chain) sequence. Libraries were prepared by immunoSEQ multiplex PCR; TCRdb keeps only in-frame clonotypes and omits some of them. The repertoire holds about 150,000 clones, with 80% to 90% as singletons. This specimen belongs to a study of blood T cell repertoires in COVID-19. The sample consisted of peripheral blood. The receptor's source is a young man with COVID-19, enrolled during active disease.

This CDR3 reads CASSQGTGTEAFF. The CDR3 DNA reads TGTGCCAGCTCACAAGGGACAGGGACTGAAGCTTTCTTT. This chain joins TRBV18 and TRBJ1-1; the match to TRBD1 covers 9 bases. The CDR3 runs 13 residues. Trimming at V came to 4 bases and at J to 5 bases, leaving 2 bases not matched to a gene. CDR1 and CDR2 (germline): KGHSH, LQKENI.